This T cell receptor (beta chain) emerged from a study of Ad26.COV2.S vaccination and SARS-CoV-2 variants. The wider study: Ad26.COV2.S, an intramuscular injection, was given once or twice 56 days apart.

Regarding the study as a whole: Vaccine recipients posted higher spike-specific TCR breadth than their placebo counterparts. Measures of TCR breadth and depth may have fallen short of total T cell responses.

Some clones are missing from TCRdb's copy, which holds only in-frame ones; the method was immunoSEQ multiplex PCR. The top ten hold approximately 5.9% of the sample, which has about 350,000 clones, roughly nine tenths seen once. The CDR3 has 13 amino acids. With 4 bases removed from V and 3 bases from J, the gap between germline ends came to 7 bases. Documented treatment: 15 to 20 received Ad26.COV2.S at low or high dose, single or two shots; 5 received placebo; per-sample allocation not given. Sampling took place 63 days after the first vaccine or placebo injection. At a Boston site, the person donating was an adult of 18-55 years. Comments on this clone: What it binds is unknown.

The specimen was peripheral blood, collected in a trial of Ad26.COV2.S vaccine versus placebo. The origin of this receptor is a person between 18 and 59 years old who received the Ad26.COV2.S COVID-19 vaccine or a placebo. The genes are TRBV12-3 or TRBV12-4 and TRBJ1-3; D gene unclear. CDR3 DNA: TGTGCCAGCAGTTCCCTTGGTGGAAACACCATATATTTT. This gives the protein CASSSLGGNTIYF.